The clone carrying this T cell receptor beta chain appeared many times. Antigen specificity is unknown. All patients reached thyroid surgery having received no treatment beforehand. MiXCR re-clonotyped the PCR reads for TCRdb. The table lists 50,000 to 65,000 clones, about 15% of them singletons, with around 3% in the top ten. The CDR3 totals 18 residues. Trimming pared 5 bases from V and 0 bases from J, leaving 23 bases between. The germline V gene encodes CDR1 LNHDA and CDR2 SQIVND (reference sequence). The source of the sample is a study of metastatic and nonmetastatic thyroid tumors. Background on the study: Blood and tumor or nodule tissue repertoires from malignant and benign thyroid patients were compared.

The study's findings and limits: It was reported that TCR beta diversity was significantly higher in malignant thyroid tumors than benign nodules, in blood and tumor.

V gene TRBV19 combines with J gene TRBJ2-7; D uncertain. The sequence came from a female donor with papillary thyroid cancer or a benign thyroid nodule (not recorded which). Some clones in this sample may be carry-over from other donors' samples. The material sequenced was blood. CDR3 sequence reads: CASSLVLIDKSSSYEQYF. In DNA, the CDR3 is TGTGCCAGTAGTCTAGTCCTCATAGACAAGTCAAGCTCCTACGAGCAGTACTTC.